What follows are 18 T cell receptor beta chains derived from one specimen sequenced in a study of T cell responses to AZD1222 COVID-19 vaccine. Using immunoSEQ multiplex PCR, the repertoire was profiled, and TCRdb retains in-frame clones only, with some absent. The data show just over 80,000 clones, approximately 90% seen once. This specimen was peripheral blood, taken on day 0 of AZD1222 vaccination. The receptor source for this set is an adult in good health.

The chain recombines TRBV7-9 with TRBJ2-6; 10 bases are a match to TRBD1. J was trimmed by 0 bases and V by 6 bases; bases with no gene match: 5. This CDR3 contains 17 residues. Germline CDR1 reads SEHNR; CDR2 reads FQNEAQ (reference sequence). The CDR3 reads CASRMTGGGSGANVLTF. CDR3 bases: TGTGCCAGCAGGATGACAGGGGGCGGCTCTGGGGCCAACGTCCTGACTTTC.

CDR3 sequence: CASSEVWTGEKYEQYF. The DNA for the CDR3 is TGTGCCAGCAGTGAAGTGTGGACAGGGGAAAAATACGAGCAGTACTTC. The V call is TRBV2, the J call TRBJ2-7; 9 bases map to TRBD1. Per the germline V gene, CDR1 is SNHLY and CDR2 is FYNNEI. V lost 1 base, J lost 4 bases, and 8 bases stayed unmatched. The CDR3 loop spans 16 amino acids.

This chain links TRBV3-1 (or the pseudogene TRBV3-2) with TRBJ1-1; D possibly corresponds to TRBD1 (5 bases). Trimming removed 1 base at V and 8 bases at J, with 5 bases between. The CDR3 is 11 amino acids. Germline lookup yields CDR1 LGHDT and CDR2 YNNKEL (reference sequence). CDR3 sequence (DNA): TGTGCCAGCAGCCAAGGGGGGGAAGCTTTCTTT. As protein: CASSQGGEAFF.

The chain employs TRBV19 and TRBJ1-1, with D tentatively TRBD1 (6 bases). This CDR3 is built from 15 residues. The V gene's germline CDR1 is LNHDA and CDR2 SQIVND (reference sequence). Trimming took off 5 bases at V and 5 bases at J, with 18 bases between the two ends. CDR3 nucleotides: TGTGCCAGTAGTTCCCTCGACGTAAGGGGGACTGAAGCTTTCTTT. Translating gives CASSSLDVRGTEAFF.

The chain carries TRBV27 and TRBJ2-3, with D possibly being TRBD1 (6 bases). Germline V gene lookup returns CDR1 MNHEY and CDR2 SMNVEV (reference sequence). This CDR3 is 16 amino acids long. The ends were cut back, 4 bases at V and 3 bases at J, with 17 bases in the middle. The CDR3 loop reads CASSSRDTRRTDTQYF. The CDR3 coding sequence is TGTGCCAGCAGTTCTCGGGACACCCGAAGGACAGATACGCAGTATTTT.

This clone was observed once. CDR3 sequence: CASSQDDRGNYGYTF. CDR3 DNA: TGCGCCAGCAGCCAAGATGACAGGGGGAACTATGGCTACACCTTC. The rearrangement uses TRBV4-1 and TRBJ1-2; TRBD1 matches at 9 bases. The V segment lost 0 bases and the J segment 2 bases; nucleotides outside the gene matches: 1. CDR1 and CDR2 (germline): MGHRA, YSYEKL. CDR3 size: 15 residues.

The chain has TRBV9 and TRBJ1-3; unclear D gene. In germline, CDR1 is SGDLS, CDR2 YYNGEE. CDR3 length: 15 amino acids. The V and J ends lost 0 bases and 0 bases respectively, with 7 bases between them. The CDR3 region has the DNA TGTGCCAGCAGCGTAGGGGCCGGCTCTGGAAACACCATATATTTT. Its translation: CASSVGAGSGNTIYF. Together with reference TRBV9 and TRBJ1-3, the CDR3 gives the full variable domain: DSGVTQTPKHLITATGQRVTLRCSPRSGDLSVYWYQQSLDQGLQFLIQYYNGEERAKGNILERFSAQQFPDLHSELNLSSLELGDSALYFCASSVGAGSGNTIYFGEGSWLTVV.

The rearrangement uses TRBV7-9 and TRBJ2-7; 9 bases are a match to TRBD1. This CDR3 contains 14 residues. CDR1 SEHNR and CDR2 FQNEAQ come from the germline V gene (reference sequence). J was trimmed by 5 bases and V by 10 bases; bases with no gene match: 12. The CDR3 sequence is CATSAGQGIDEQYF. The CDR3 DNA is TGTGCCACATCGGCGGGACAGGGTATCGACGAGCAGTACTTC.

This clone has only a few counts. The chain carries TRBV19 and TRBJ2-5; D is undetermined. The V end lost 6 bases, the J end lost 4 bases, and 9 bases lay between the germline ends. CDR1 is LNHDA, CDR2 SQIVND, per germline (reference sequence). CDR3 length: 12 residues. The CDR3 coding sequence is TGTGCCAGTAGGCAGGTGGGAGAGACCCAGTACTTC. This codes for CASRQVGETQYF.

The chain combines TRBV5-1 with TRBJ2-3, with 8 bases lining up with TRBD2. Germline lookup yields CDR1 SGHRS and CDR2 YFSETQ. Trimming took 1 base from V and 0 from J; bases not matched to a gene: 7. CDR3 length: 17 amino acids. This CDR3 reads CASSLLRGASSTDTQYF. In DNA form, the CDR3 reads TGCGCCAGCAGCTTGTTGCGGGGGGCTTCTAGCACAGATACGCAGTATTTT.

V and J are TRBV5-1 and TRBJ1-1; no firm D call. Germline V lookup: CDR1 SGHRS, CDR2 YFSETQ. V lost 1 base to trimming and J lost 1 base, with 8 bases between them. The CDR3 spans 14 residues. As DNA, the CDR3 is TGCGCCAGCAGCTTGAGGGTGGGGAACACTGAAGCTTTCTTT. Protein sequence: CASSLRVGNTEAFF.

V usage is TRBV20-1 and J usage is TRBJ2-3; D perhaps matches TRBD2 (6 bases). Per germline, CDR1 DFQATT and CDR2 SNEGSKA (reference sequence). V lost 3 bases and J lost 5, with 12 bases in between. The CDR3 totals 13 residues. The CDR3 protein is CSASPGTGDTQYF. The CDR3, as DNA: TGCAGTGCTAGTCCCGGGACTGGAGATACGCAGTATTTT.

The chain recombines TRBV18 with TRBJ1-2; 7 bases are shared with TRBD1. CDR3 length equals 16 residues. The trim removed 3 bases at V and 4 bases at J, leaving 11 bases unmatched. CDR1 is KGHSH and CDR2 is LQKENI in the germline V gene. CDR3 nucleotide sequence: TGTGCCAGCTCACCGCAAATCACAGGGGTGATCTATGGCTACACCTTC. The encoded protein is CASSPQITGVIYGYTF.

The rearrangement joins TRBV28 to TRBJ1-5; D perhaps matches TRBD1 (5 bases). CDR3 length equals 14 residues. Germline CDR1 and CDR2: MDHEN and SYDVKM. Trimming cost V 4 bases and J 2 bases, with 9 bases left between them. CDR3 region: CASSWGGRNQPQHF. In DNA form, the CDR3 reads TGTGCCAGCAGTTGGGGGGGTCGCAATCAGCCCCAGCATTTT.

V gene TRBV5-1 combines with J gene TRBJ1-1; a weak D match, TRBD1 (5 bases). Germline V gene sequence: CDR1 SGHRS, CDR2 YFSETQ. This CDR3 contains 13 residues. V lost 4 bases and J lost 1, with 8 bases in between. CDR3 in amino acids: CASSLTGNTEAFF. CDR3 nucleotide sequence: TGCGCCAGCAGCCTTACAGGGAACACTGAAGCTTTCTTT. The full variable domain, its missing parts supplied by reference TRBV5-1 and TRBJ1-1, is KAGVTQTPRYLIKTRGQQVTLSCSPISGHRSVSWYQQTPGQGLQFLFEYFSETQRNKGNFPGRFSGRQFSNSRSEMNVSTLELGDSALYLCASSLTGNTEAFFGQGTRLTVV.

The chain joins TRBV9 to TRBJ2-2; the D is unclear. Looked up from germline, CDR1 is SGDLS and CDR2 is YYNGEE. Trimming took 1 base from V and 10 from J, leaving 17 bases between them. The CDR3 covers 15 residues. CDR3 loop: CASSVIGVPSEELFF. The CDR3 nucleotides read TGTGCCAGCAGCGTAATAGGAGTTCCATCCGAGGAGCTGTTTTTT. Combining the CDR3 with reference TRBV9 and TRBJ2-2 gives the whole variable domain DSGVTQTPKHLITATGQRVTLRCSPRSGDLSVYWYQQSLDQGLQFLIQYYNGEERAKGNILERFSAQQFPDLHSELNLSSLELGDSALYFCASSVIGVPSEELFFGEGSRLTVL.

V is TRBV27 and J is TRBJ1-6; 10 bases match TRBD1. The germline V gene encodes CDR1 MNHEY and CDR2 SMNVEV (reference sequence). V was clipped by 5 bases and J by 7 bases; unmatched bases: 11. The CDR3 sequence is 17 residues long. CDR3: CASSLSSSGQGNSPLHF. The CDR3 bases are TGTGCCAGCAGTCTCTCTTCGTCGGGACAGGGGAATTCACCCCTCCACTTT.

The rearrangement links TRBV7-8 to TRBJ1-5; 11 positions agree with TRBD1. V was pared by 5 bases and J by 7 bases, with 4 bases of the junction left unmatched. Germline-derived CDR1 and CDR2 are SGHVS and FQNEAQ. The CDR3 length is 14 residues. The CDR3 is CASSMGQGGQPQHF. The CDR3 nucleotides read TGTGCCAGCAGCATGGGACAGGGGGGACAGCCCCAGCATTTT.